This T cell receptor (beta chain) was sequenced in a study of blood T cell repertoires in COVID-19 (TCRdb year 2020). Looking at the study overall: Samples from collaborators originated in the United States, Italy and Spain and spanned both the acute and convalescent phases of COVID-19. Sample metadata almost always included a de-identified subject ID, COVID-19 status, age in years and sex. HLA class I and class II types, where available, came from metadata supplied by the sample provider rather than from assay-based typing. The dataset comprised deeply sampled blood TCRbeta repertoires from subjects exposed to, actively infected with, or recovered from COVID-19. Samples came from the ongoing ImmuneRACE study (first 160 participants) plus 1,254 subjects from 6 global collaborators. The prospective study material was composed of cDNA or gDNA derived from T cells, B-cell-depleted T cells, or PBMCs. The repertoires were made available in a free public database intended to serve as a resource for research on the immune response to SARS-CoV-2.

With regard to this clone: Its antigen remains undetermined. The sample holds no much larger clone one base away, and base qualities are not on file.

Trimming removed 5 bases from V and 2 bases from J; the gene matches leave 11 bases unexplained. From the cysteine through the phenylalanine, the CDR3 covers 16 amino acids. CDR3 DNA only is kept here, 48 bases in frame from base 1. The germline V gene (reference sequence) specifies SEHNR as CDR1 and FQNEAQ as CDR2. TCRbeta CDR3 regions were amplified from genomic DNA by means of the immunoSEQ Assay, a bias-controlled multiplex PCR. Per the authors' processing: Within the assay, amplification of reference gene primers was used to estimate how many nucleated cells each sample contained. To quantify the absolute abundance of each unique TCRbeta CDR3 rearrangement, sequence reads were collapsed and filtered. For each sample, productive Simpson clonality was calculated as the square root of Simpson's diversity index across productive rearrangements. TCRdb took this table from immuneACCESS and kept in-frame rearrangements with V and J called. Such tables lack part of the clones; where checked against another copy, unresolved V genes explain under half of the gap, and the rest is unexplained. V, J and clone size reflect that table, while D and trimming were determined from the DNA. This sample has some 200,000 clones in its table, and 70% to 90% of those were observed once. The ten largest clones represent more than 10% of the sample.

Samples from volunteer blood donors who had recovered from COVID-19 were contributed by a second Seattle source. Each collaborating institution followed its own protocols to collect whole blood in K2EDTA tubes. Collaborator samples were shipped for TCRbeta analysis as frozen whole blood, isolated PBMCs, or DNA extracted from either sample type. General study outcomes and caveats: How much clinical and demographic metadata was included differed by source and by participant, and the metadata was provided uncurated.

In this chain, TRBV7-9 is recombined with TRBJ2-5; 7 bases in the junction line up with TRBD2. The sequencing input was peripheral blood. The sequence came from a young woman who had recovered from COVID-19. The nucleotides are TGTGCCAGCAGCCCATGGGCTAGCGGTGTTCAAGAGACCCAGTACTTC. Translated, it reads CASSPWASGVQETQYF.